This T cell receptor (beta chain) is from a study of blood T cell repertoires in COVID-19. Across the study: Donors in the United States, Italy and Spain gave samples during acute or convalescent COVID-19.

As handled by the study authors: Cell counts per sample came from amplifying reference gene primers. Produced via immunoSEQ multiplex PCR; TCRdb's table is partial and in-frame only. V, J and clone size were drawn from that table, and D and trimming were deduced from the DNA. The sample lists about 110,000 clones; approximately 81% were seen once. The CDR3 length is 12 residues. V was clipped by 2 bases and J by 6 bases, with 8 bases between them. Germline loops: CDR1 SGHRS, CDR2 YFSETQ. This clone was counted between two and nine times. The sequence came from a human donor in a cohort sampled during active COVID-19. The V and J genes are TRBV5-1 and TRBJ1-1; D is unresolved. Sequenced sample: peripheral blood. CDR3 DNA: TGCGCCAGCAGCTTAGGGAGTCCTGAAGCTTTCTTT. As protein: CASSLGSPEAFF. Variable domain in full (rest from reference TRBV5-1 and TRBJ1-1): KAGVTQTPRYLIKTRGQQVTLSCSPISGHRSVSWYQQTPGQGLQFLFEYFSETQRNKGNFPGRFSGRQFSNSRSEMNVSTLELGDSALYLCASSLGSPEAFFGQGTRLTVV.